This T cell receptor beta chain is drawn from a study of blood T cell repertoires in COVID-19. Overall study context: Italy, Spain and the United States were the sources of the convalescent and acute COVID-19 samples.

The table came from immunoSEQ multiplex PCR; TCRdb's copy has only in-frame clones and leaves some out. The sample yields around 240,000 clones, 80% to 90% seen once. Assignments of participants to cohorts depended upon their own reported clinical history. The V and J ends lost 4 bases and 6 bases, in that order; junction bases with no gene match: 3. The CDR3 length is 13 residues. In germline, CDR1 is SGHDT, CDR2 YYEEEE. The chain employs TRBV5-6 and TRBJ1-2; 10 nucleotides align to TRBD1. The sample taken for sequencing was PBMCs or T cells enriched from blood (not recorded which). The sequence was collected from a woman aged 50 to 60 who had recovered from COVID-19. This CDR3 reads CASSAGTGDGYTF. The CDR3 DNA sequence: TGTGCCAGCAGCGCTGGGACAGGGGATGGCTACACCTTC.